One sample yielded the 12 T cell receptor beta chains listed below, sequenced in a study of radiation and T cells in renal cell carcinoma. The time point here: blood 2 weeks post-SBRT. Treatment meaning: 15 Gy SBRT to primary tumor, nephrectomy 4 weeks later. Some clones are missing from TCRdb's copy, which holds only in-frame ones; the method was immunoSEQ multiplex PCR. The repertoire holds about 150,000 clones, with 80% to 90% as singletons. The starting material was blood, obtained from a patient whose treatment included radiotherapy and nephrectomy. Receptors were obtained from a woman between 45 and 60 years old with renal cell carcinoma.

This chain connects TRBV7-9 to TRBJ2-6; D not resolved. Germline V gene lookup returns CDR1 SEHNR and CDR2 FQNEAQ (reference sequence). V was cut by 5 bases and J by 12 bases, with 11 bases left in between. CDR3 length equals 12 residues. DNA of the CDR3: TGTGCCAGCAGCGTAGATGTGTTCGTCCTGACTTTC. This translates into CASSVDVFVLTF.

CDR3 sequence: CASSSRGSGNTIYF. The CDR3 bases are TGTGCCAGCAGCAGCAGGGGTTCTGGAAACACCATATATTTT. The chain is built from TRBV11-2 and TRBJ1-3; tentatively, D is TRBD1 (6 bases). Germline CDR1 reads SGHAT; CDR2 reads FQNNGV. This CDR3 spans 14 amino acids. Trimming removed 5 bases at V and 1 base at J, with 9 bases between.

The V gene is TRBV13, the J gene TRBJ1-3, with no clear D. CDR1 and CDR2 (germline): PRHDT, FYEKMQ (reference sequence). V lost 5 bases and J 0 bases, leaving 14 bases between the germline ends. CDR3 size: 16 residues. As DNA, the CDR3 is TGTGCCAGCAGCGAAGCCGTCAGGAGCTCTGGAAACACCATATATTTT. Translation gives CASSEAVRSSGNTIYF.

The V call is TRBV7-8, the J call TRBJ1-1; no clear D gene. The CDR3 length is 15 residues. Germline CDR1 reads SGHVS; CDR2 reads FQNEAQ. Trimming pared 1 base from V and 1 base from J, leaving 10 bases between. CDR3 loop: CASSLVGTSNTEAFF. The CDR3, as DNA: TGTGCCAGCAGCTTAGTTGGCACGTCGAACACTGAAGCTTTCTTT.

The chain recombines TRBV2 with TRBJ1-1, with a weak D call TRBD1 (6 bases). Trimming shortened V by 7 bases and J by 2 bases, and 14 bases separated the two germline ends. The length of the CDR3 is 14 residues. Germline CDR1 and CDR2: SNHLY and FYNNEI. The CDR3 nucleotides are TGTGCCAGCACGGGGGCGGGGGATAACACTGAAGCTTTCTTT. It codes for CASTGAGDNTEAFF.

The chain recombines TRBV2 with TRBJ1-2; unclear D gene. This CDR3 has 14 residues. Germline CDR1 reads SNHLY; CDR2 reads FYNNEI. V lost 5 bases and J lost 3, with 13 bases in between. The CDR3 loop is CASSFSPRDYGYTF. CDR3 bases: TGTGCCAGCAGTTTTTCCCCACGAGACTATGGCTACACCTTC.

This clone was counted a few times. The chain is built from TRBV5-5 and TRBJ2-1, with TRBD1 matching over 9 bases. Germline V CDR1 and CDR2: SGHKS, YYEKEE (reference sequence). The CDR3 is made up of 16 amino acids. The V gene end was trimmed by 4 bases and the J gene end by 1 base; junction bases not matched to a gene: 6. In DNA, the CDR3 is TGTGCCAGCAGCCACACCGGGACAGGGTCCTACAATGAGCAGTTCTTC. As protein: CASSHTGTGSYNEQFF. The full variable domain, rest sourced from reference TRBV5-5 and TRBJ2-1, is DAGVTQSPTHLIKTRGQQVTLRCSPISGHKSVSWYQQVLGQGPQFIFQYYEKEERGRGNFPDRFSARQFPNYSSELNVNALLLGDSALYLCASSHTGTGSYNEQFFGPGTRLTVL.

V is TRBV28 and J is TRBJ1-3; D remains unclear. The germline gives CDR1 MDHEN, CDR2 SYDVKM. V gave up 1 base and J gave up 0 bases, with 13 bases separating them. This CDR3 is built from 17 residues. CDR3 amino acids: CASSLLRTARSGNTIYF. As DNA, the CDR3 is TGTGCCAGCAGTTTATTAAGGACGGCACGCTCTGGAAACACCATATATTTT. The variable domain in full, with the rest retrieved from reference TRBV28 and TRBJ1-3, is DVKVTQSSRYLVKRTGEKVFLECVQDMDHENMFWYRQDPGLGLRLIYFSYDVKMKEKGDIPEGYSVSREKKERFSLILESASTNQTSMYLCASSLLRTARSGNTIYFGEGSWLTVV.

The chain employs TRBV6-1 and TRBJ2-7, with D hard to call. The CDR3 is 15 residues long. Germline-derived CDR1 and CDR2 are MNHNS and SASEGT. Trimming shortened V by 7 bases and J by 0 bases, and 16 bases separated the two germline ends. The CDR3 coding sequence is TGTGCCAGCATGATAGGCAGCTGGTACTCCTACGAGCAGTACTTC. It yields the protein CASMIGSWYSYEQYF.

V gene TRBV7-9 combines with J gene TRBJ1-2; D remains unclear. The CDR3 extends over 15 amino acids. Germline CDR1 and CDR2: SEHNR and FQNEAQ (reference sequence). The ends were cut back, 2 bases at V and 0 bases at J, with 10 bases in the middle. The CDR3, as DNA: TGTGCCAGCAGCTTAACGGTCCAGACTAACTATGGCTACACCTTC. Encoded protein: CASSLTVQTNYGYTF.

The chain joins TRBV7-2 to TRBJ2-5; D is ambiguous. The germline gives CDR1 SGHTA, CDR2 FQGNSA. V lost 6 bases to trimming and J lost 1 base, with 6 bases between them. The CDR3 is made up of 12 amino acids. CDR3 amino acids: CASSRAQETQYF. As DNA, the CDR3 is TGTGCCAGCAGTAGGGCCCAAGAGACCCAGTACTTC.

The chain is built from TRBV6-5 and TRBJ1-4; D remains ambiguous. The CDR3 consists of 14 residues. Trimming took off 6 bases at V and 10 bases at J, with 18 bases between the two ends. Germline-derived CDR1 and CDR2 are MNHEY and SVGAGI. CDR3 in amino acids: CASRAVLLARKLFF. The CDR3 DNA sequence: TGTGCCAGCAGGGCGGTACTTTTGGCCCGAAAACTGTTTTTT.